This T cell receptor (beta chain) was obtained from a study of cytomegalovirus exposure and HLA in healthy donors. Study-level results: Information on immune exposure was restricted to one variable (CMV serostatus).

In the PCR, 60 Vbeta and 13 Jbeta primers were used. Under the authors' procedure: Later, an analysis found 80 million or so unique TCR beta chains, and approximately 10 million of these were shared. Sequencing used immunoSEQ multiplex PCR; TCRdb keeps in-frame clones, though not all of them. For V, J and clone size, that table is used; D and trimming come from the DNA. The data contain some 56,000 clones, roughly 79% of them singletons. Regarding this clone: Its specificity is not known.

The CDR3 has 17 amino acids. Germline V lookup: CDR1 SGHRS, CDR2 YFSETQ. V lost 0 bases, J lost 6 bases, and 10 bases stayed unmatched. At collection, donors were nominally healthy, but unrecorded immune exposures were probable. This sequence joins TRBV5-1 and TRBJ1-5; 9 bases are shared with TRBD1. The receptor comes from a man aged 50 or older in good health and CMV-seronegative. Sequencing used PBMCs. The CDR3 DNA follows: TGCGCCAGCAGCTTGGATCGGCGGGGGGACAGGGTTCAGCCCCAGCATTTT. Protein product: CASSLDRRGDRVQPQHF.